The 26 T cell receptor beta chains in this list originate from one sample, sequenced in a study of response to subunit inactivated influenza vaccine. TCRdb used MiXCR to reprocess the RT-PCR reads, holding one entry per CDR3 protein. Here the sample spans hundreds of thousands of distinct CDR3 sequences, 15% to 18% being singletons. Here the sequenced sample was PBMCs from blood, taken 11 to 12 days after vaccination. The receptors originated from a man between 45 and 60 years old who received an inactivated influenza vaccine.

The chain combines TRBV6-1 with TRBJ1-1, with 9 positions matching TRBD1. The CDR3 has 14 amino acids. The junction had 3 bases not matched to a gene; V was cut back by 5 bases and J by 2 bases. The germline V gene encodes CDR1 MNHNS and CDR2 SASEGT. The CDR3 here is CASSRTGANTEAFF. In DNA form, the CDR3 reads TGTGCCAGCAGTCGGACAGGGGCAAACACTGAAGCTTTCTTT.

Ten or more counts support this clonotype. The chain carries TRBV12-3 or TRBV12-4 and TRBJ2-5; D gene unclear. The CDR3 sequence is 13 residues long. With 6 bases removed from V and 1 base from J, the gap between germline ends came to 9 bases. CDR3 sequence: CASRLGSQETQYF. The CDR3 DNA reads as TGTGCCAGCAGACTGGGCAGCCAAGAGACCCAGTACTTC.

Only a few counts were recorded for this clonotype. The rearrangement links TRBV29-1 to TRBJ2-7; 9 nucleotides match TRBD1. Germline CDR1 is SQVTM and CDR2 is ANQGSEA. V trimming: 4 bases; J trimming: 3 bases; junction bases outside the gene matches: 10. This CDR3 spans 15 amino acids. CDR3 sequence: CSVAPPGQGIYEQYF. CDR3 coding DNA: TGCAGCGTTGCCCCTCCGGGACAGGGAATCTACGAGCAGTACTTC.

In its sample, this clonotype was seen a few times. This chain connects TRBV29-1 to TRBJ2-1; D not resolved. The CDR3 spans 13 residues. V gave up 7 bases and J gave up 7 bases, with 17 bases separating them. Germline CDR1 SQVTM, CDR2 ANQGSEA. Written as DNA, the CDR3 is TGCAGCGCCTCACCCCCTATGAGTAATGAGCAGTTCTTC. Its translation: CSASPPMSNEQFF.

This clonotype has just a few counts. The genes are TRBV12-3 or TRBV12-4 and TRBJ1-3; D not certain. The CDR3 contains 14 residues. V lost 7 bases to trimming and J lost 0 bases, with 10 bases between them. CDR3: CASMPRFSGNTIYF. The CDR3 DNA reads as TGTGCCAGCATGCCGCGTTTCTCTGGAAACACCATATATTTT.

This CDR3 reads CASKGGYSGSYNSPLHF. The CDR3 region has the DNA TGTGCCAGCAAGGGTGGATATTCAGGGTCCTATAATTCACCCCTCCACTTT. The chain joins TRBV6-1 to TRBJ1-6; tentatively, D is TRBD1 (5 bases). Per germline, CDR1 MNHNS and CDR2 SASEGT. CDR3 length: 17 residues. Trimming removed 7 bases at V and 1 base at J, with 17 bases between.

The chain uses TRBV4-3 and TRBJ2-7, with TRBD2 identical over 10 bases. Germline V CDR1 and CDR2: LGHNA, YSLEER. Germline trimming cut 0 bases from V and 2 bases from J; bases unmatched to any gene: 7. The CDR3 totals 17 residues. The CDR3 DNA follows: TGCGCCAGCAGCCAAGAGGGGGGAGGACTAGCGGCCTACGAGCAGTACTTC. It encodes CASSQEGGGLAAYEQYF.

This clonotype was observed at least ten times. The CDR3 bases are TGCAGTGCTAACCCGGGACAGGGTGGTAGCAATCAGCCCCAGCATTTT. It encodes CSANPGQGGSNQPQHF. V usage is TRBV20-1 and J usage is TRBJ1-5; 9 positions match TRBD1. Per the germline V gene, CDR1 is DFQATT and CDR2 is SNEGSKA (reference sequence). The CDR3 is 16 amino acids. V gave up 4 bases and J gave up 0 bases; unmatched junction bases: 7.

The chain carries TRBV6-2 or TRBV6-3 and TRBJ2-5; TRBD2 aligns across 15 bases. This CDR3 comprises 18 residues. V shed 5 bases and J 4 bases; nucleotides not matched to a gene: 11. Looked up from germline, CDR1 is MNHEY and CDR2 is SVGEGT. The CDR3 DNA reads as TGTGCCAGCAGTCACCCTTCCGGGACTAGCGGGAGGAGAGAGACCCAGTACTTC. Its translation is CASSHPSGTSGRRETQYF.

This chain links TRBV7-2 with TRBJ2-7; 8 bases align to TRBD2. The CDR3 is 15 residues long. The V segment lost 5 bases and the J segment 7 bases; nucleotides outside the gene matches: 13. CDR1 and CDR2 (germline): SGHTA, FQGNSA. The CDR3 region has the DNA TGTGCCAGCAGCCAAGACGCCGGGGGGGCTCGGGAGCAGTACTTC. This translates into CASSQDAGGAREQYF.

The gene calls are TRBV18 and TRBJ2-1; tentative D call: TRBD1 (5 bases). The CDR3 is made up of 16 amino acids. Germline-derived CDR1 and CDR2 are KGHSH and LQKENI. Trimming stripped 0 bases from V and 0 bases from J, with 9 bases between. The CDR3, as DNA: TGTGCCAGCTCACCACCAGGGCAGGGCTCCTACAATGAGCAGTTCTTC. It codes for CASSPPGQGSYNEQFF. The whole variable domain, filled in from reference TRBV18 and TRBJ2-1, reads NAGVMQNPRHLVRRRGQEARLRCSPMKGHSHVYWYRQLPEEGLKFMVYLQKENIIDESGMPKERFSAEFPKEGPSILRIQQVVRGDSAAYFCASSPPGQGSYNEQFFGPGTRLTVL.

The rearrangement joins TRBV10-3 to TRBJ2-3; D uncertain. This CDR3 has 15 amino acids. The germline V gene has CDR1 ENHRY and CDR2 SYGVKD. Trimming cost V 3 bases and J 1 base, with 11 bases left between them. CDR3 residues: CAISDYARGTDTQYF. CDR3 DNA: TGTGCCATCAGTGATTACGCACGGGGCACAGATACGCAGTATTTT.

This clonotype appeared a few times. The genes are TRBV21-1 and TRBJ2-7; the table gives TRBD1 as D, unverified against the DNA. TRBV21-1 is flagged as a pseudogene. The CDR3 loop spans 15 amino acids. The CDR3 DNA sequence: TGTGCCAGCAGCCTCCGGGACAGGGCTACCTACGAGCAGTACTTC. This translates into CASSLRDRATYEQYF.

The chain carries TRBV20-1 and TRBJ2-1; TRBD2 might be the D (6 bases). The V gene's germline CDR1 is DFQATT and CDR2 SNEGSKA (reference sequence). The CDR3 contains 15 residues. V gave up 4 bases and J gave up 1 base, with 14 bases separating them. CDR3 region: CSATVRERSYNEQFF. As DNA, the CDR3 is TGCAGTGCTACGGTTCGGGAGAGGTCCTACAATGAGCAGTTCTTC.

This clonotype turned up a few times. The V call is TRBV5-1, the J call TRBJ2-1; 11 nucleotides match TRBD2. Trimming took 4 bases from V and 0 from J; bases not matched to a gene: 6. CDR1 and CDR2 from the germline V gene are SGHRS and YFSETQ. The CDR3 has 17 residues. This CDR3 is CASSKTSGATSYNEQFF. CDR3 in DNA: TGCGCCAGCAGCAAGACTAGCGGGGCGACCTCCTACAATGAGCAGTTCTTC.

This chain connects TRBV7-2 to TRBJ2-3, with D possibly matching TRBD2 (6 bases). The CDR3 is 16 amino acids. V gave up 10 bases and J gave up 1 base, with 21 bases separating them. Germline CDR1 reads SGHTA; CDR2 reads FQGNSA. The CDR3 is CATGGRDSDRTDTQYF. The CDR3, as DNA: TGTGCCACCGGGGGTCGGGATAGCGACCGCACAGATACGCAGTATTTT.

This clonotype has a handful of counts. This chain links TRBV20-1 with TRBJ2-3; 7 nucleotides match TRBD2. Trimming cost V 1 base and J 6 bases; bases outside gene matches: 10. This CDR3 region has 15 residues. The germline gives CDR1 DFQATT, CDR2 SNEGSKA (reference sequence). CDR3 sequence reads: CSARGPSGTLDTQYF. In DNA form, the CDR3 reads TGCAGTGCTAGAGGCCCAAGCGGGACCCTGGATACGCAGTATTTT.

This clonotype was seen a few times. The chain employs TRBV28 and TRBJ2-2; 10 nucleotides agree with TRBD1. The CDR3 extends over 16 amino acids. The germline CDR1 and CDR2 sequences are MDHEN and SYDVKM. Germline trimming cut 6 bases from V and 4 bases from J; bases unmatched to any gene: 8. This CDR3 is CASRVGQGLSTGELFF. CDR3 DNA: TGTGCCAGCAGGGTGGGACAGGGGTTGAGCACCGGGGAGCTGTTTTTT.

The rearrangement uses TRBV29-1 and TRBJ2-1; D may be TRBD1 (5 bases). With 6 bases removed from V and 6 bases from J, the gap between germline ends came to 21 bases. There are 15 residues in the CDR3. Germline CDR1 and CDR2: SQVTM and ANQGSEA. CDR3: CSVDDLLKGINEQFF. The DNA of the CDR3 is TGCAGCGTCGATGACCTGCTAAAGGGGATCAATGAGCAGTTCTTC.

The rearrangement joins TRBV10-3 to TRBJ2-1, with D possibly called TRBD1 or TRBD2 (5 bases each). Germline V CDR1 and CDR2: ENHRY, SYGVKD. CDR3 size: 12 residues. V shed 11 bases and J shed 5 bases, with 13 bases lying between them. CDR3 loop: CASGRQNNEQFF. As DNA, the CDR3 is TGTGCCTCGGGACGCCAAAACAATGAGCAGTTCTTC.

V usage is TRBV11-2 and J usage is TRBJ2-7; possibly TRBD1 for D (6 bases). Between the trimmed V and J ends, which lost 5 bases and 2 bases, there was a span of 16 bases. The CDR3 covers 15 residues. Germline V gives CDR1 SGHAT, CDR2 FQNNGV. The CDR3 reads CASSVVADRTYEQYF. CDR3 coding DNA: TGTGCCAGCAGCGTAGTGGCCGACAGGACCTACGAGCAGTACTTC.

J is TRBJ2-7 and V is TRBV5-4; the match to TRBD1 covers 10 bases. The V segment lost 4 bases and the J segment 2 bases; nucleotides outside the gene matches: 6. CDR1 SGHNT and CDR2 YYREEE come from the germline V gene (reference sequence). The CDR3 is made up of 15 amino acids. The CDR3 DNA sequence: TGTGCCAGCAGCCCCGGACAGGGGGGAACCTACGAGCAGTACTTC. It codes for CASSPGQGGTYEQYF.

This clonotype has just a few counts. The J gene is TRBJ1-2, the V gene TRBV5-1; no reliable D call. V gave up 3 bases and J gave up 4 bases, with 16 bases separating them. CDR1 and CDR2 from the germline V gene are SGHRS and YFSETQ. The CDR3 is 15 residues long. The CDR3 reads CASSSEPEYVYGYTF. CDR3 DNA: TGCGCCAGCAGCTCCGAGCCCGAATATGTCTATGGCTACACCTTC.

The gene calls are TRBV21-1 and TRBJ2-2; TRBD2, as called in the table, went unchecked against the DNA. TRBV21-1 is a pseudogene segment. The CDR3 is 18 residues long. The CDR3 sequence is CARTPPGLAGGPSGELFF. In DNA form, the CDR3 reads TGTGCCAGGACCCCCCCGGGACTAGCGGGAGGGCCAAGCGGGGAGCTGTTTTTT.

The chain combines TRBV18 with TRBJ2-5, with 7 bases matching TRBD2. The CDR3 has 13 residues. J gave up 4 bases and V 4 bases, and 3 bases lay outside the gene matches. Per germline, CDR1 KGHSH and CDR2 LQKENI. The DNA of the CDR3 is TGTGCCAGCTCACGGACTAGTCGAGAGACCCAGTACTTC. Translation: CASSRTSRETQYF. The whole variable domain, remainder taken from reference TRBV18 and TRBJ2-5, is NAGVMQNPRHLVRRRGQEARLRCSPMKGHSHVYWYRQLPEEGLKFMVYLQKENIIDESGMPKERFSAEFPKEGPSILRIQQVVRGDSAAYFCASSRTSRETQYFGPGTRLLVL.

The rearrangement uses TRBV20-1 and TRBJ2-7, with D possibly TRBD2 on 6 matching bases. The V end lost 5 bases, the J end lost 3 bases, and 14 bases lay between the germline ends. CDR1 and CDR2 from the germline V gene are DFQATT and SNEGSKA (reference sequence). The CDR3 consists of 13 residues. This CDR3 is CSAGTGVVYEQYF. CDR3 nucleotides: TGCAGTGCTGGAACGGGGGTTGTCTACGAGCAGTACTTC.